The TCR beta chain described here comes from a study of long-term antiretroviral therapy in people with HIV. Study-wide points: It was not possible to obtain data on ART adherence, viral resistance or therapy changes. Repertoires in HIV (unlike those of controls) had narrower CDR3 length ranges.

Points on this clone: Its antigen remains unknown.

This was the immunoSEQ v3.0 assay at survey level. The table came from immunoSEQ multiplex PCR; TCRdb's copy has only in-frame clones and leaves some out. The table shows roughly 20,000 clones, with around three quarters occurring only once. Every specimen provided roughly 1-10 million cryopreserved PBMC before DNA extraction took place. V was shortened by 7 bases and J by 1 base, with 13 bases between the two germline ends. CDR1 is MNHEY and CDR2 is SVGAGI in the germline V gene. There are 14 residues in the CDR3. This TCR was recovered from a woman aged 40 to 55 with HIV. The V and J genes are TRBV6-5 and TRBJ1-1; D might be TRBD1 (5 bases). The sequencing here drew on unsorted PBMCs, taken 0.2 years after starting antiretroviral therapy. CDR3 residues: CASTIGAENTEAFF. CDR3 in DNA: TGTGCCAGCACCATAGGGGCGGAGAACACTGAAGCTTTCTTT.